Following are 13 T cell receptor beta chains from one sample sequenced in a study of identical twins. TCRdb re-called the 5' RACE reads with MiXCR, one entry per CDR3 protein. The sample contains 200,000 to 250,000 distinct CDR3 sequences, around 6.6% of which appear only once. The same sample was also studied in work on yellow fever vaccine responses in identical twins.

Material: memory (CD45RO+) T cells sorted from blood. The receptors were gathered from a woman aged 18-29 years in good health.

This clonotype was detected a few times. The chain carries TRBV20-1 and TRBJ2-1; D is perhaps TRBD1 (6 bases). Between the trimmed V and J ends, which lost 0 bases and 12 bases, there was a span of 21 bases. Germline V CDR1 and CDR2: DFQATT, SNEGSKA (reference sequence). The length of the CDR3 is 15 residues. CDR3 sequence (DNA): TGCAGTGCTAGAGACGTTAGGGCAGGGGTAGCAGGGCAGTTCTTC. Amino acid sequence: CSARDVRAGVAGQFF.

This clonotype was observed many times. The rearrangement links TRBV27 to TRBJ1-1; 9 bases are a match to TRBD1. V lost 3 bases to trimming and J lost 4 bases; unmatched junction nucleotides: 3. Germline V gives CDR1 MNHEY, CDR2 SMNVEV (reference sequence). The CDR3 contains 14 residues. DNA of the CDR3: TGTGCCAGCAGTTTGAAGGACAGGGGCACTGAAGCTTTCTTT. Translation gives CASSLKDRGTEAFF.

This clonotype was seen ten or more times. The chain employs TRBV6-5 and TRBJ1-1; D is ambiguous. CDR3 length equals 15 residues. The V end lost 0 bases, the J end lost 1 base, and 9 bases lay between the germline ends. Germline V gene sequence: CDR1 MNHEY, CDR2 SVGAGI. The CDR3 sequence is CASSYSRAPNTEAFF. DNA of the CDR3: TGTGCCAGCAGTTACTCGAGGGCTCCGAACACTGAAGCTTTCTTT.

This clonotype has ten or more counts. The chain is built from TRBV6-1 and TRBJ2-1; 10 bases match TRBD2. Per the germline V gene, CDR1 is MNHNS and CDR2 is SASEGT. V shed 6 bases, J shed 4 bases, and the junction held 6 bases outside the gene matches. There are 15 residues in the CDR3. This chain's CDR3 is CASSRLAGTYNEQFF. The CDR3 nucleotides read TGTGCCAGCAGCAGACTAGCGGGTACTTACAATGAGCAGTTCTTC.

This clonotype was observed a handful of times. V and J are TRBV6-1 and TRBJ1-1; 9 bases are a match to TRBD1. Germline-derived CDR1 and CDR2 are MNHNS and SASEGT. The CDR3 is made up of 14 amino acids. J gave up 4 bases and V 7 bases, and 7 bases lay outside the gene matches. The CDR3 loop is CASIRDRVSTEAFF. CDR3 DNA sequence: TGTGCCAGCATAAGGGACAGGGTGAGCACTGAAGCTTTCTTT.

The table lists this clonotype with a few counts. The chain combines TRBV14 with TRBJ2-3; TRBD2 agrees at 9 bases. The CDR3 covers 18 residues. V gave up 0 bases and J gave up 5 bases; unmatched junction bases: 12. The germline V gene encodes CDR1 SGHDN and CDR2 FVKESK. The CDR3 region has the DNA TGTGCCAGCAGCCAAGATGTCGGACTAGCGTGGCCCAAAGATACGCAGTATTTT. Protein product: CASSQDVGLAWPKDTQYF.

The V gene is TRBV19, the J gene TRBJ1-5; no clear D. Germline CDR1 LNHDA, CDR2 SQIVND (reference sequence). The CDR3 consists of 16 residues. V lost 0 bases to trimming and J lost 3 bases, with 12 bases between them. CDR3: CASSIDLFQNNQPQHF. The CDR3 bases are TGTGCCAGTAGTATAGATCTATTCCAGAACAATCAGCCCCAGCATTTT.

CDR3 DNA: TGTGCCAGCTCACGGCTGGAGGGGGGAGCGAACACTGAAGCTTTCTTT. Translated: CASSRLEGGANTEAFF. The chain uses TRBV18 and TRBJ1-1; a weak D match, TRBD1 (6 bases). V was pared by 4 bases and J by 1 base, with 16 bases between. Germline values: CDR1 KGHSH, CDR2 LQKENI. CDR3 length equals 16 residues.

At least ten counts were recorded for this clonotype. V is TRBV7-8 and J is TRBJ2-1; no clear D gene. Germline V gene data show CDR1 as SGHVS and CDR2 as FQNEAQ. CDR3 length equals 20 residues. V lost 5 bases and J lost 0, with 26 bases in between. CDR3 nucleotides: TGTGCCAGCAGCCCCCTCGGATGGGTTGGCGCCGAGAGCTCCTACAATGAGCAGTTCTTC. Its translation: CASSPLGWVGAESSYNEQFF. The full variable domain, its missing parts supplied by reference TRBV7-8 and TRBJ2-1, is GAGVSQSPRYKVAKRGQDVALRCDPISGHVSLFWYQQALGQGPEFLTYFQNEAQLDKSGLPSDRFFAERPEGSVSTLKIQRTQQEDSAVYLCASSPLGWVGAESSYNEQFFGPGTRLTVL.

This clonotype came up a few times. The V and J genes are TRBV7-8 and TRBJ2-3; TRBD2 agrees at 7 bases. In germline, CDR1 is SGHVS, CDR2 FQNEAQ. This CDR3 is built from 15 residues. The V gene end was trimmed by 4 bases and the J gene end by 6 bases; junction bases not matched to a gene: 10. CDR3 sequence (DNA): TGTGCCAGCAGCTCCGGGACTACTAGCGTGGATACGCAGTATTTT. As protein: CASSSGTTSVDTQYF.

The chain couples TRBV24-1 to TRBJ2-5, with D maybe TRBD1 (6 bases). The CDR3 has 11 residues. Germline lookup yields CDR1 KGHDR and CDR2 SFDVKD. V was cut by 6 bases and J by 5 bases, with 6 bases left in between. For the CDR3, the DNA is TGTGCCACCAGTCAGGGGGAGACCCAGTACTTC. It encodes CATSQGETQYF.

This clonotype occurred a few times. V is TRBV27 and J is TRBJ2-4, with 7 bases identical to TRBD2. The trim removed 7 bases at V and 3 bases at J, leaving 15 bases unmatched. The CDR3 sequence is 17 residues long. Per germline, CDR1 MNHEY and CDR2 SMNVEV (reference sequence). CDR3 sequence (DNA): TGTGCCAGCAATCACTCAGCGGGGTTTTTCTTCAAAAACATTCAGTACTTC. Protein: CASNHSAGFFFKNIQYF.

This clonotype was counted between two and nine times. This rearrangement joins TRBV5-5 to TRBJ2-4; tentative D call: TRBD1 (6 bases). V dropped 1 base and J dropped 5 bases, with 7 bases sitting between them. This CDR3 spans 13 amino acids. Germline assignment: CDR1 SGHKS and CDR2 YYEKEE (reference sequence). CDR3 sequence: CASSLQGQNIQYF. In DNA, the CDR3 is TGTGCCAGCAGCTTGCAGGGGCAAAACATTCAGTACTTC.